These 5 T cell receptor beta chains share one sample of origin, sequenced in a study of graft-versus-host responses after intestinal transplantation. Clones were sequenced by immunoSEQ multiplex PCR, and TCRdb holds only the in-frame ones, with some missing. The sample records about 97,000 clones, over 75% being singletons. Sequenced here: PBMCs, sampled roughly 68 weeks after intestinal transplant. These receptors were obtained from a human patient who received an intestinal transplant, so some T cells may come from the graft donor.

This rearrangement joins TRBV11-2 to TRBJ1-1; no definite D call. V was pared by 5 bases and J by 2 bases, with 6 bases between. Looked up from germline, CDR1 is SGHAT and CDR2 is FQNNGV. CDR3 size: 12 residues. In DNA, the CDR3 is TGTGCCAGCAGCCCGGGAAACACTGAAGCTTTCTTT. Amino acid sequence: CASSPGNTEAFF. Based on the CDR3 plus reference TRBV11-2 and TRBJ1-1, the full variable domain is EAGVAQSPRYKIIEKRQSVAFWCNPISGHATLYWYQQILGQGPKLLIQFQNNGVVDDSQLPKDRFSAERLKGVDSTLKIQPAKLEDSAVYLCASSPGNTEAFFGQGTRLTVV.

This chain links TRBV6-5 with TRBJ1-3, with TRBD1 matching over 10 bases. CDR3 size: 15 residues. V was pared by 5 bases and J by 5 bases, with 6 bases of the junction left unmatched. From germline, CDR1 is MNHEY and CDR2 SVGAGI. The CDR3 coding sequence is TGTGCCAGCAGTAGCCCGGGACAGGGGAGAAACACCATATATTTT. Translated, it gives CASSSPGQGRNTIYF.

The V gene is TRBV19, the J gene TRBJ2-1; 10 bases agree with TRBD2. This CDR3 is built from 16 residues. CDR1 LNHDA and CDR2 SQIVND come from the germline V gene (reference sequence). With V trimmed by 5 bases and J by 8 bases, 12 bases remained unmatched. The CDR3 spells CASSPKAGGKVYEQFF. The DNA for the CDR3 is TGTGCCAGTAGTCCGAAAGCGGGGGGGAAGGTCTATGAGCAGTTCTTC.

J is TRBJ2-1 and V is TRBV7-3; D perhaps matches TRBD1 (7 bases). CDR1 and CDR2 (germline): SGHTA, FQGTGA. The CDR3 contains 16 residues. Trimming removed 5 bases from V and 1 base from J, with 15 bases in between. CDR3 bases: TGTGCCAGCAGCCCTCCAGGGGGGACATCCTACAATGAGCAGTTCTTC. Translated, it gives CASSPPGGTSYNEQFF.

The chain couples TRBV6-5 to TRBJ2-1, with D tentatively TRBD1 or TRBD2 (5 bases each). Trimming took off 4 bases at V and 4 bases at J, with 17 bases between the two ends. The CDR3 is made up of 16 amino acids. Looked up from germline, CDR1 is MNHEY and CDR2 is SVGAGI. CDR3 DNA sequence: TGTGCCAGCAGTTTGACCGGGACGGCCCTTTACAATGAGCAGTTCTTC. Protein: CASSLTGTALYNEQFF.